This record concerns one T cell receptor beta chain sequence. As yet, its antigen is unknown. The data belong to a study of OX40 agonist ivuxolimab in advanced cancers. Blood was sampled at baseline, cycle 4 day 1, and cycle 7 day 1. TCRdb's table, derived via immunoSEQ multiplex PCR, lists solely in-frame clones and lacks some. The table includes about 27,000 clones, approximately 81% detected once. Regarding the study as a whole: There were also nonresponders showing low normalized T-cell clonal expansion.

V was clipped by 4 bases and J by 3 bases; unmatched bases: 8. The V gene's germline CDR1 is GTSNPN and CDR2 SVGIG (reference sequence). This CDR3 comprises 14 residues. The sequence was collected from an adult with an advanced solid tumor such as melanoma, head and neck, liver or kidney cancer. The rearrangement joins TRBV30 to TRBJ2-7; 8 positions agree with TRBD1. The source material was CD4+ or CD8+ T cells sorted from blood, sampled in a trial of the OX40 agonist ivuxolimab. The CDR3 DNA reads as TGTGCCTGGAACACCGGGACAGGCCTCTACGAGCAGTACTTC. Encoded protein: CAWNTGTGLYEQYF.